A selection of T cell receptor beta chains follows, all from one sample in a study of cytomegalovirus exposure and HLA in healthy donors. The method was immunoSEQ multiplex PCR; TCRdb's version includes in-frame clones alone and lacks a portion of them. The top ten hold about 6.8% of the sample, which has roughly 140,000 clones, roughly 74% seen once. Sequenced sample: PBMCs. These receptors all come from a woman aged 35 to 49 in good health and CMV-seropositive. The CDR3 runs from the conserved cysteine through the conserved F or W. Each record gives: clone size, V gene, J gene, D gene, CDR3 protein, CDR3 DNA. D genes are given only for firm matches. Size tells how often a clone was seen (once, few, many) or the class of an expanded clone, and some rows leave it out.

clone_size: NA
v_call: TRBV30
j_call: TRBJ2-3
d_call: NA
cdr3_aa: CAWSRGLGEDTQYF
cdr3_nt: TGTGCCTGGAGCCGTGGACTGGGAGAAGATACGCAGTATTTT

clone_size: NA
v_call: TRBV5-4
j_call: TRBJ1-2
d_call: NA
cdr3_aa: CASSVTYGGEEGLGYTF
cdr3_nt: TGTGCCAGCAGCGTCACATACGGGGGGGAGGAGGGCCTTGGCTACACCTTC

clone_size: NA
v_call: TRBV18
j_call: TRBJ1-4
d_call: NA
cdr3_aa: CASSRGHGEKLFF
cdr3_nt: TGTGCCAGCTCACGGGGGCACGGTGAAAAACTGTTTTTT

clone_size: NA
v_call: TRBV29-1
j_call: TRBJ1-1
d_call: NA
cdr3_aa: CSVVGFLGTAREAEAFF
cdr3_nt: TGCAGCGTTGTAGGATTCCTGGGGACGGCGCGGGAGGCTGAAGCTTTCTTT

clone_size: once
v_call: TRBV2
j_call: TRBJ1-4
d_call: NA
cdr3_aa: CASRTQSTNEKLFF
cdr3_nt: TGTGCCAGCAGAACACAATCAACTAATGAAAAACTGTTTTTT

clone_size: NA
v_call: TRBV19
j_call: TRBJ1-1
d_call: TRBD1
cdr3_aa: CASSRSRDRVEAFF
cdr3_nt: TGTGCCAGTAGTAGGTCCCGGGACAGGGTGGAAGCTTTCTTT

clone_size: large
v_call: TRBV11-2
j_call: TRBJ2-1
d_call: NA
cdr3_aa: CASSLGVGLSSYNEQFF
cdr3_nt: TGTGCCAGCAGCTTAGGAGTCGGACTGAGCTCCTACAATGAGCAGTTCTTC

clone_size: NA
v_call: TRBV6-1
j_call: TRBJ2-1
d_call: NA
cdr3_aa: CASQPGFSSYNEQFF
cdr3_nt: TGTGCCAGTCAACCGGGATTCTCCTCCTACAATGAGCAGTTCTTC

clone_size: NA
v_call: TRBV15
j_call: TRBJ1-5
d_call: NA
cdr3_aa: CATSRDLRKGNQPQHF
cdr3_nt: TGTGCCACCAGCAGAGATCTCAGGAAGGGCAATCAGCCCCAGCATTTT

clone_size: NA
v_call: TRBV11-2
j_call: TRBJ2-5
d_call: TRBD2
cdr3_aa: CASSPGLAGGETQYF
cdr3_nt: TGTGCCAGCAGCCCGGGACTAGCGGGGGGAGAGACCCAGTACTTC

clone_size: NA
v_call: TRBV7-6
j_call: TRBJ2-3
d_call: TRBD2
cdr3_aa: CASNPTTGLAGVSSTDTQYF
cdr3_nt: TGTGCCAGCAACCCCACGACGGGGCTAGCGGGAGTAAGCTCCACAGATACGCAGTATTTT

clone_size: NA
v_call: TRBV2
j_call: TRBJ2-1
d_call: TRBD2
cdr3_aa: CALSGVAGGWQFF
cdr3_nt: TGTGCATTAAGTGGCGTGGCGGGAGGGTGGCAGTTCTTC

clone_size: NA
v_call: TRBV5-4
j_call: TRBJ2-3
d_call: NA
cdr3_aa: CASSLAGGAVTDTQYF
cdr3_nt: TGTGCCAGCAGCTTGGCCGGAGGAGCGGTCACAGATACGCAGTATTTT

clone_size: NA
v_call: TRBV28
j_call: TRBJ2-1
d_call: NA
cdr3_aa: CASSLAEVSYNEQFF
cdr3_nt: TGTGCCAGCAGTTTAGCCGAGGTCTCCTACAATGAGCAGTTCTTC

clone_size: NA
v_call: TRBV11-3
j_call: TRBJ2-1
d_call: NA
cdr3_aa: CASSPSRFLSYNEQFF
cdr3_nt: TGTGCCAGCAGCCCCTCGAGGTTTCTTTCCTACAATGAGCAGTTCTTC

clone_size: few
v_call: TRBV4-2
j_call: TRBJ2-7
d_call: TRBD2
cdr3_aa: CASSQDRGSGKGYF
cdr3_nt: TGTGCCAGCAGCCAAGATAGAGGAAGCGGGAAGGGGTACTTC

clone_size: NA
v_call: TRBV6-5
j_call: TRBJ2-7
d_call: TRBD2
cdr3_aa: CASSSPGGGGYEQYF
cdr3_nt: TGTGCCAGCAGTTCCCCCGGGGGGGGAGGCTACGAGCAGTACTTC

clone_size: NA
v_call: TRBV6-5
j_call: TRBJ2-7
d_call: TRBD1
cdr3_aa: CASSYSTGGYEQYF
cdr3_nt: TGTGCCAGCAGTTACTCGACAGGGGGCTACGAGCAGTACTTC

clone_size: few
v_call: TRBV11-2
j_call: TRBJ2-7
d_call: NA
cdr3_aa: CASSLDSYYEQYF
cdr3_nt: TGTGCCAGCAGCTTAGACTCTTACTACGAGCAGTACTTC

clone_size: NA
v_call: TRBV7-8
j_call: TRBJ2-7
d_call: TRBD1
cdr3_aa: CASSLVAGGSYEQYF
cdr3_nt: TGTGCCAGCAGCTTAGTGGCAGGGGGCTCCTACGAGCAGTACTTC

clone_size: few
v_call: TRBV7-9
j_call: TRBJ2-3
d_call: TRBD2
cdr3_aa: CASSLGLAPPDTQYF
cdr3_nt: TGTGCCAGCAGCTTAGGACTAGCCCCCCCAGATACGCAGTATTTT

clone_size: NA
v_call: TRBV19
j_call: TRBJ2-1
d_call: NA
cdr3_aa: CASSPQPAGYNEQFF
cdr3_nt: TGTGCCAGTAGTCCCCAACCCGCGGGATACAATGAGCAGTTCTTC

clone_size: NA
v_call: TRBV15
j_call: TRBJ2-7
d_call: NA
cdr3_aa: CATSGKLESEQYF
cdr3_nt: TGTGCCACCAGCGGAAAACTAGAAAGCGAGCAGTACTTC

clone_size: NA
v_call: TRBV11-2
j_call: TRBJ1-1
d_call: TRBD1
cdr3_aa: CASRSPSGGNTEAFF
cdr3_nt: TGTGCCAGCAGATCACCTTCAGGGGGTAACACTGAAGCTTTCTTT

clone_size: NA
v_call: TRBV19
j_call: TRBJ2-1
d_call: NA
cdr3_aa: CASSIQGTIPNEQFF
cdr3_nt: TGTGCCAGTAGTATACAGGGGACGATCCCAAATGAGCAGTTCTTC

clone_size: NA
v_call: TRBV7-9
j_call: TRBJ2-5
d_call: TRBD1
cdr3_aa: CASSRTGGAGTQYF
cdr3_nt: TGTGCCAGCAGCCGGACAGGGGGCGCGGGGACCCAGTACTTC

clone_size: NA
v_call: TRBV5-1
j_call: TRBJ1-2
d_call: NA
cdr3_aa: CASSLPSRGTDLYGYTF
cdr3_nt: TGCGCCAGCAGCTTGCCCTCCCGGGGTACCGACCTCTATGGCTACACCTTC

clone_size: NA
v_call: TRBV5-1
j_call: TRBJ1-4
d_call: NA
cdr3_aa: CASSLEPSSREKLFF
cdr3_nt: TGCGCCAGCAGCTTAGAGCCCTCTTCTAGAGAAAAACTGTTTTTT

clone_size: NA
v_call: TRBV7-9
j_call: TRBJ2-3
d_call: TRBD2
cdr3_aa: CSSSPRLAASTDTQYF
cdr3_nt: TGTTCCAGCAGCCCTCGACTAGCGGCTAGCACAGATACGCAGTATTTT

clone_size: NA
v_call: TRBV11-3
j_call: TRBJ1-5
d_call: NA
cdr3_aa: CASSLDLKGVQVDQPQHF
cdr3_nt: TGTGCCAGCAGCTTAGATCTTAAGGGGGTACAGGTGGATCAGCCCCAGCATTTT

clone_size: NA
v_call: TRBV19
j_call: TRBJ1-2
d_call: NA
cdr3_aa: CASSIEQGDGYTF
cdr3_nt: TGTGCCAGTAGTATAGAACAGGGAGATGGCTACACCTTC

clone_size: NA
v_call: TRBV5-1
j_call: TRBJ2-1
d_call: TRBD2
cdr3_aa: CASSLGGREYNEQFF
cdr3_nt: TGCGCCAGCAGCTTGGGCGGGAGGGAATACAATGAGCAGTTCTTC

clone_size: NA
v_call: TRBV7-8
j_call: TRBJ2-2
d_call: TRBD2
cdr3_aa: CASSIGLAAGELFF
cdr3_nt: TGTGCCAGCAGCATAGGACTAGCCGCCGGGGAGCTGTTTTTT

clone_size: once
v_call: TRBV7-8
j_call: TRBJ1-2
d_call: NA
cdr3_aa: CASSSQGNYGYTF
cdr3_nt: TGTGCCAGCAGCTCACAGGGAAATTATGGCTACACCTTC

clone_size: NA
v_call: TRBV29-1
j_call: TRBJ1-1
d_call: TRBD1
cdr3_aa: CSAEDRATEAFF
cdr3_nt: TGCAGCGCCGAGGACAGGGCCACTGAAGCTTTCTTT

clone_size: NA
v_call: TRBV5-1
j_call: TRBJ2-7
d_call: NA
cdr3_aa: CASSLMGVYEQYF
cdr3_nt: TGCGCCAGCAGCTTGATGGGCGTCTACGAGCAGTACTTC

clone_size: NA
v_call: TRBV2
j_call: TRBJ2-1
d_call: NA
cdr3_aa: CASSTGSYNEQFF
cdr3_nt: TGTGCCAGCAGTACGGGATCTTACAATGAGCAGTTCTTC

clone_size: once
v_call: TRBV27
j_call: TRBJ2-7
d_call: TRBD1
cdr3_aa: CASSFGQGAGFYEQYF
cdr3_nt: TGTGCCAGCAGTTTCGGACAGGGGGCCGGATTCTACGAGCAGTACTTC

clone_size: NA
v_call: TRBV19
j_call: TRBJ2-1
d_call: NA
cdr3_aa: CASSINRELGQFF
cdr3_nt: TGTGCCAGTAGTATCAACAGGGAGCTGGGGCAGTTCTTC

clone_size: few
v_call: TRBV4-1
j_call: TRBJ2-2
d_call: NA
cdr3_aa: CASSQDGSGAVTGELFF
cdr3_nt: TGCGCCAGCAGCCAAGACGGGTCGGGTGCGGTCACCGGGGAGCTGTTTTTT

clone_size: NA
v_call: TRBV18
j_call: TRBJ2-5
d_call: NA
cdr3_aa: CASSLIQEAQYF
cdr3_nt: TGTGCCAGCTCACTAATCCAAGAGGCCCAGTACTTC

clone_size: NA
v_call: TRBV5-1
j_call: TRBJ1-5
d_call: NA
cdr3_aa: CASSLTGISDQPQHF
cdr3_nt: TGCGCCAGCAGCTTGACCGGGATCTCGGATCAGCCCCAGCATTTT

clone_size: NA
v_call: TRBV2
j_call: TRBJ2-1
d_call: TRBD2
cdr3_aa: CASSEGLAEAFEQFF
cdr3_nt: TGTGCCAGCAGTGAAGGACTAGCGGAGGCCTTTGAGCAGTTCTTC

clone_size: once
v_call: TRBV18
j_call: TRBJ2-3
d_call: TRBD2
cdr3_aa: CASSPPGLAGPSTDTQYF
cdr3_nt: TGTGCCAGCTCACCACCGGGACTAGCGGGACCCAGCACAGATACGCAGTATTTT

clone_size: NA
v_call: TRBV18
j_call: TRBJ2-3
d_call: TRBD1
cdr3_aa: CASSPGQGPLGTQYF
cdr3_nt: TGTGCCAGCTCTCCGGGACAGGGGCCCCTGGGGACGCAGTATTTT

clone_size: NA
v_call: TRBV5-6
j_call: TRBJ2-1
d_call: NA
cdr3_aa: CASTGADLNEQFF
cdr3_nt: TGTGCCAGCACAGGGGCCGACCTCAATGAGCAGTTCTTC

clone_size: NA
v_call: TRBV7-9
j_call: TRBJ2-2
d_call: NA
cdr3_aa: CASSFREAGELFF
cdr3_nt: TGTGCCAGCAGCTTTCGTGAGGCCGGGGAGCTGTTTTTT

clone_size: NA
v_call: TRBV28
j_call: TRBJ2-7
d_call: TRBD1
cdr3_aa: CASSKPGQSYEQYF
cdr3_nt: TGTGCCAGCAGTAAGCCGGGACAGAGCTACGAGCAGTACTTC

clone_size: NA
v_call: TRBV19
j_call: TRBJ1-5
d_call: NA
cdr3_aa: CASSPGYSNQPQHF
cdr3_nt: TGTGCCAGTAGTCCGGGTTATAGCAATCAGCCCCAGCATTTT

clone_size: NA
v_call: TRBV5-1
j_call: TRBJ2-7
d_call: TRBD1
cdr3_aa: CASSSAGTGWQYF
cdr3_nt: TGCGCCAGCAGTTCCGCCGGGACAGGGTGGCAGTACTTC

clone_size: NA
v_call: TRBV2
j_call: TRBJ2-1
d_call: NA
cdr3_aa: CATRLSSYNEQFF
cdr3_nt: TGTGCCACCCGGTTGAGCTCCTACAATGAGCAGTTCTTC

clone_size: NA
v_call: TRBV18
j_call: TRBJ2-7
d_call: NA
cdr3_aa: CASSPNSVLYEQYF
cdr3_nt: TGTGCCAGCTCACCAAATAGCGTACTCTACGAGCAGTACTTC

clone_size: few
v_call: TRBV19
j_call: TRBJ2-1
d_call: NA
cdr3_aa: CASTHPTSWGYNEQFF
cdr3_nt: TGTGCCAGTACCCACCCGACTAGTTGGGGTTACAATGAGCAGTTCTTC

clone_size: few
v_call: TRBV6-6
j_call: TRBJ2-1
d_call: NA
cdr3_aa: CASSLDSNPYNEQFF
cdr3_nt: TGTGCCAGCAGCCTCGACTCTAACCCATACAATGAGCAGTTCTTC

clone_size: NA
v_call: TRBV6-1
j_call: TRBJ2-7
d_call: NA
cdr3_aa: CASMEGLTYEQYF
cdr3_nt: TGTGCCAGCATGGAGGGGTTAACCTACGAGCAGTACTTC

clone_size: few
v_call: TRBV6-1
j_call: TRBJ2-2
d_call: NA
cdr3_aa: CASSEFVREPGELFF
cdr3_nt: TGTGCCAGCAGTGAATTTGTCAGGGAACCCGGGGAGCTGTTTTTT

clone_size: NA
v_call: TRBV4-1
j_call: TRBJ2-7
d_call: TRBD2
cdr3_aa: CASSQVGLASNEQYF
cdr3_nt: TGCGCCAGCAGCCAGGTGGGACTAGCAAGTAACGAGCAGTACTTC

clone_size: NA
v_call: TRBV5-5
j_call: TRBJ2-7
d_call: NA
cdr3_aa: CASRRAQGYEQYF
cdr3_nt: TGTGCCAGCAGAAGGGCGCAGGGGTACGAGCAGTACTTC